This T cell receptor (beta chain) was captured by sequencing in a study of blood T cells in healthy people across ages (dated by TCRdb to about 2015). Context from the whole study: In model experiments, template switching captured roughly one uniquely barcoded TCR beta cDNA molecule for every two T cells. Using deep sequencing normalized with unique cDNA molecular identifiers, the study measured how TCR beta repertoire diversity changes with age. The donors were split into four age groups: young (average about 15 years), middle-aged (roughly 39), aged (over 55) and long-lived (under 90). To avoid experimental bias, donors of different ages were distributed randomly across sequencing lanes. For two donors (one aged 18 to 29 and one aged 80 or older), the study analyzed two additional independent replicas of 1 million unique cDNA reads from the same blood draw.

Receptor amplification or capture employed 5' RACE. The sequencer was an Illumina HiSeq 2500. A second PCR of roughly 7 to 11 cycles was performed with a sample-barcoded 5' primer and a J-beta primer mix. A template-switch 5' adaptor carrying 12 random nucleotides introduced a unique molecular identifier onto each TCR beta cDNA molecule. Each sample yielded at least 2.5 million CDR3-containing paired-end reads. First-strand cDNA was synthesized from all RNA with the Mint cDNA synthesis kit, primed by a TRBC-specific oligonucleotide. Following uracil-DNA glycosylase treatment, a first 18-cycle PCR with universal primers M1SS and BC2_uni_R was performed on all cDNA. In the source study's methods: For normalization, 1 million high-quality reads were randomly selected from each sample, with every read carrying a distinct molecular identifier. Instead of being binned into consensus sequences, reads that shared molecular identifiers were thrown out. CDR3 identification, clonotype clustering and error correction used MiTCR with a Q25 quality threshold and the strictest error-elimination algorithm. A nonparametric unseen species model with Euler transformation was used to estimate lower-bound total TCR beta diversity. TCRdb took the public reads, trimmed them with fastp at Q25, ran MiXCR for clone calling and kept in-frame beta chains. CDR3 protein sequences are deduplicated, and each keeps its most common genes and DNA. TCRdb, rather than the study authors, made the V and J calls. The sample has some 1.4 million distinct CDR3 sequences on record, 42% of them singletons. The top ten clonotypes cover 7.9% of the sample.

General findings and caveats noted by the study authors: Estimates of total diversity from one million sequenced T cells were regarded as lower bounds and underestimates. The long-lived group showed more naive CD4+ T cells, fewer expanded clones and increased TCR diversity than the aged group, suggesting age selection. Conclusive comparison of naive and antigen-experienced compartments was prevented by the profiling of bulk unsorted PBMCs. A strong correlation was found between observed TCR beta diversity and the percentage of naive T cells measured by flow cytometry. Because donor CMV infection status was unknown, age-related changes in expanded clonotypes were potentially confounded. Observed TCR beta diversity per million T cells fell roughly linearly with age, and a significant reduction was already apparent by age roughly 41.

The donors were a few dozen Caucasian individuals from Russia, aged roughly 6 to 100 years, who were systemically healthy. Each donor gave ten milliliters of peripheral blood, collected into EDTA-treated Vacutainer tubes. Ficoll-Paque density-gradient centrifugation was used to isolate PBMCs, with at least 7 million per sample. Total RNA was extracted from PBMCs with Trizol reagent, with at least 6 micrograms obtained per sample. For every donor, flow cytometry on a PBMC aliquot measured the percentage of naive CD45RAhigh/CD27high T cells. In regard to this clonotype: What this receptor recognizes is not known. The junction does not match germline at one end; this may be a read error.

The CDR3 measures 21 amino acids from cysteine to phenylalanine. Just CDR3 DNA is preserved here, 63 bases in frame from base 1. The germline V gene (reference sequence) specifies LGHDT as CDR1 and YNNKEL as CDR2. The clonotype originates from a woman aged 18-29 years in good health. The chain was built from TRBV3-1 and TRBJ1-4, with 8 central nucleotides matching TRBD1. Material for sequencing was blood. The sequence in DNA is TGTGCCAGCAGCCAAGAACCTCCCAGGGGGCGCGTTCCATCAACTAATGGAAAACTGTTTTTT. Its product reads: CASSQEPPRGRVPSTNGKLFF.